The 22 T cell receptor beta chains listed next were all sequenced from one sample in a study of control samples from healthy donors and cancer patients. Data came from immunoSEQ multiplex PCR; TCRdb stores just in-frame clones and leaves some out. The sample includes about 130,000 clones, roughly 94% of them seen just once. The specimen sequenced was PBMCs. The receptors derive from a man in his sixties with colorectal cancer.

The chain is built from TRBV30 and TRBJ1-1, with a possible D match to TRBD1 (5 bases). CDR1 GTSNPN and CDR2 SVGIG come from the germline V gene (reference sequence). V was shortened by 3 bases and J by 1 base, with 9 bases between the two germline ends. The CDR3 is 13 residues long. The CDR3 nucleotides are TGTGCCTGGAGGACCCAGGGGAACACTGAAGCTTTCTTT. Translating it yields CAWRTQGNTEAFF.

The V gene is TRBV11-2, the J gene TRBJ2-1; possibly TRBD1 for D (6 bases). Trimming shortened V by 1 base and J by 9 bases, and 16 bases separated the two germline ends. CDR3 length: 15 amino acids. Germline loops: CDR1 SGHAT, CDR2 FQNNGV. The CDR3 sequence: CASSLVPGQQGEQFF. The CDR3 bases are TGTGCCAGCAGCTTAGTACCCGGACAGCAAGGTGAGCAGTTCTTC.

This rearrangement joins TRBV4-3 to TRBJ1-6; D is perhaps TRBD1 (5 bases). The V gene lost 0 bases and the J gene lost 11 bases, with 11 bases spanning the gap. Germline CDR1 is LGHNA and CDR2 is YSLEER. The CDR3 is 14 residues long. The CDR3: CASSQDAGVPPLHF. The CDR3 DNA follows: TGCGCCAGCAGCCAAGATGCGGGGGTGCCACCCCTCCACTTT.

CDR3 nucleotide sequence: TGCGCCAGCAGCCAAGATCTGGGAACATACTTC. This sequence encodes CASSQDLGTYF. This chain uses TRBV4-3 with TRBJ2-5, with unresolved D. The V end lost 0 bases, the J end lost 14 bases, and 10 bases lay between the germline ends. The CDR3 runs to 11 residues. CDR1 and CDR2 from the germline V gene are LGHNA and YSLEER.

CDR3 DNA: TGTGCCGTTCGGACTAGCGGGGCGTCCTACGAGCAGTACTTC. It yields the protein CAVRTSGASYEQYF. V usage is TRBV10-3 and J usage is TRBJ2-7; 12 bases agree with TRBD2. After removal of 11 bases from V and 1 base from J, the junction contained 6 bases not matched to a gene. Germline V CDR1 and CDR2: ENHRY, SYGVKD. The CDR3 contains 14 residues.

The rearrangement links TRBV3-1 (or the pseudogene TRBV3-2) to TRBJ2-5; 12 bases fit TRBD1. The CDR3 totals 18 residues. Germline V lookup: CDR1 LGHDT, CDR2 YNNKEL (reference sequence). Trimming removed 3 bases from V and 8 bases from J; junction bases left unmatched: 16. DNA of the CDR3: TGTGCCAGCAGCCACGGGACAGGGGGCGCTGGGCCTCCGGTTACCCAGTACTTC. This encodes CASSHGTGGAGPPVTQYF.

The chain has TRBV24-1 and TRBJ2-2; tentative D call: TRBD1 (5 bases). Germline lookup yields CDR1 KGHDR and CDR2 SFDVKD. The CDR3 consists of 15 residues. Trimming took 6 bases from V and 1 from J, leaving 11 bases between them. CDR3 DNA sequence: TGTGCCACCAGTAAAGCAGACAGGAACACCGGGGAGCTGTTTTTT. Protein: CATSKADRNTGELFF.

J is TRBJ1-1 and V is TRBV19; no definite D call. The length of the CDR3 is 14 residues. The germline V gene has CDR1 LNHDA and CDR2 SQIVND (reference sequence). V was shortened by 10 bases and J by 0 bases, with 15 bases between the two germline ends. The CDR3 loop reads CATSSGRLNTEAFF. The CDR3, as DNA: TGTGCCACCTCCAGCGGGAGACTGAACACTGAAGCTTTCTTT.

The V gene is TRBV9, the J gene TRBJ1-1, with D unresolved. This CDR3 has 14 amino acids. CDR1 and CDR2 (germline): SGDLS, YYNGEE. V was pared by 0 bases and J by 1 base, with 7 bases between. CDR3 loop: CASSVALSNTEAFF. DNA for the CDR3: TGTGCCAGCAGCGTAGCCCTGTCGAACACTGAAGCTTTCTTT.

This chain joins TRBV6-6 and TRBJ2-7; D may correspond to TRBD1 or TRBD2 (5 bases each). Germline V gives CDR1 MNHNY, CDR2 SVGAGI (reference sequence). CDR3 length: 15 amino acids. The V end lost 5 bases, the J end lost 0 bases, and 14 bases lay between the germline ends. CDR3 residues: CASSPGDARSYEQYF. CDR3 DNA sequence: TGTGCCAGCAGTCCTGGGGACGCCCGCTCCTACGAGCAGTACTTC.

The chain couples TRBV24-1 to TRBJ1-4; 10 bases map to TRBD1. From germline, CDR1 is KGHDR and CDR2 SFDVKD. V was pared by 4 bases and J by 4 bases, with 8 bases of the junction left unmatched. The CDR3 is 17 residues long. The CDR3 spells CATSERTGGNFNEKLFF. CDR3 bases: TGTGCCACCAGTGAGCGGACAGGGGGGAACTTTAATGAAAAACTGTTTTTT.

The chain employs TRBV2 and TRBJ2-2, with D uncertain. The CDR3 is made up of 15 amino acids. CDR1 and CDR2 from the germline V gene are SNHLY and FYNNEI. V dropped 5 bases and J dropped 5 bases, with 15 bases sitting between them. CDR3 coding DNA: TGTGCCAGCAGTCCACAGATACTTGGAACCGGGGAGCTGTTTTTT. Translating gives CASSPQILGTGELFF.

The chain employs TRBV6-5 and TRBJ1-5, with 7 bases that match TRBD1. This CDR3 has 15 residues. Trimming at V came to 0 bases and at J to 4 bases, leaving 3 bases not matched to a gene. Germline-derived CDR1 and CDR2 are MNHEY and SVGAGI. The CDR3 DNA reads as TGTGCCAGCAGTTACTCAGGACAGGTAAATCAGCCCCAGCATTTT. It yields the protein CASSYSGQVNQPQHF.

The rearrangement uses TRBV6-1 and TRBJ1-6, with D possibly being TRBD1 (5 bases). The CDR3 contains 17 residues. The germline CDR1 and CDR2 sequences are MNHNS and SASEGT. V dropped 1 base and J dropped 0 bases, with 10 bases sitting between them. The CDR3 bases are TGTGCCAGCAGTGAAGGTGGGGCCCACTCCTATAATTCACCCCTCCACTTT. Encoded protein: CASSEGGAHSYNSPLHF.

The DNA of the CDR3 is TGTGCCAGCAGTTACTCCGGAAGGGGGGGTGGCTACACCTTC. It is translated as CASSYSGRGGGYTF. V is TRBV6-5 and J is TRBJ1-2; D is perhaps TRBD1 (6 bases). Trimming took off 0 bases at V and 7 bases at J, with 12 bases between the two ends. The CDR3 is made up of 14 amino acids. Germline V gives CDR1 MNHEY, CDR2 SVGAGI.

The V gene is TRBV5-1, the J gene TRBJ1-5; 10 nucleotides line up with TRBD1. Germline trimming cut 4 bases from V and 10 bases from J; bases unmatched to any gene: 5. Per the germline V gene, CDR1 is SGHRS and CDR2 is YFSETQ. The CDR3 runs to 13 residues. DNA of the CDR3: TGCGCCAGCAGCAAAGGGACAGGGGTTCCCCAGCATTTT. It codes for CASSKGTGVPQHF.

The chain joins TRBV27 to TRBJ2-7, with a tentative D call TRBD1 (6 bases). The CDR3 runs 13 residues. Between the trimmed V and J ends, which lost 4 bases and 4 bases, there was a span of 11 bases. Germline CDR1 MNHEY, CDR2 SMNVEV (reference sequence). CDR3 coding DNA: TGTGCCAGCAGTTACGGACAGCAGTACGAGCAGTACTTC. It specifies CASSYGQQYEQYF.

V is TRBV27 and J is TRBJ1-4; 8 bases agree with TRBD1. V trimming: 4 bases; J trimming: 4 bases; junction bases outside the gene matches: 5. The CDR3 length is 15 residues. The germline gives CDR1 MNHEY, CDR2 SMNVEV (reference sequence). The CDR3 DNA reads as TGTGCCAGCAGTTCCCTCGGACAGGGTAATGAAAAACTGTTTTTT. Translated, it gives CASSSLGQGNEKLFF.

Here the CDR3 DNA reads TGTGCCAGCCTCTGGGGGGGCGAAGAGACCCAGTACTTC. It yields the protein CASLWGGEETQYF. V is TRBV2 and J is TRBJ2-5; the D gene is possibly TRBD2 (7 bases). Per germline, CDR1 SNHLY and CDR2 FYNNEI. CDR3 size: 13 residues. The V end lost 8 bases, the J end lost 3 bases, and 13 bases lay between the germline ends.

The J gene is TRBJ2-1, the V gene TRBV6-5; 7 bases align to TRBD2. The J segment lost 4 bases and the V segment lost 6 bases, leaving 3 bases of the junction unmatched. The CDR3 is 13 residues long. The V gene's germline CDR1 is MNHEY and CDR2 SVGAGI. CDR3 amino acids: CASSPGGYNEQFF. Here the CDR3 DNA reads TGTGCCAGCAGCCCGGGGGGTTACAATGAGCAGTTCTTC.

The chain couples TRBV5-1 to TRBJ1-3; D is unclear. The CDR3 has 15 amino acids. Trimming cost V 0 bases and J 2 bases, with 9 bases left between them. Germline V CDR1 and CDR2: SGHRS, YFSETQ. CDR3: CASSLDGVPGNTIYF. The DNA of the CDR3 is TGCGCCAGCAGCTTGGATGGGGTTCCTGGAAACACCATATATTTT.

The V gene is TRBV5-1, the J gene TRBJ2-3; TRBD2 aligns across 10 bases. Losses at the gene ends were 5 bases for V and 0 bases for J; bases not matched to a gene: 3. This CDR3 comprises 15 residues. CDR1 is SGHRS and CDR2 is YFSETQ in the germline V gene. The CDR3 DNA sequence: TGCGCCAGCAGAGGTAGCGGGGGGAGCACAGATACGCAGTATTTT. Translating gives CASRGSGGSTDTQYF.